This T cell receptor beta chain was captured by sequencing in a study of cytomegalovirus exposure and HLA in healthy donors. Amplification used 60 Vbeta primers and 13 Jbeta primers. Assay: immunoSEQ multiplex PCR; the TCRdb copy retains only in-frame clones and omits some. The data contain over 100,000 clones, 70% to 75% of them singletons. Germline V lookup: CDR1 MDHEN, CDR2 SYDVKM. The CDR3 is 14 amino acids. With 6 bases removed from V and 1 base from J, the gap between germline ends came to 10 bases. This TCR was sampled from a woman in her thirties or forties in good health and CMV-seropositive. V usage is TRBV28 and J usage is TRBJ1-5; tentative D call: TRBD1 (5 bases). Sequenced input: PBMCs. The CDR3: CASREWTSNQPQHF. The CDR3 region has the DNA TGTGCCAGCAGGGAGTGGACAAGCAATCAGCCCCAGCATTTT.